This TCR beta chain was retrieved from a study of response to subunit inactivated influenza vaccine. Findings and limits, study-wide: Authors suggested that a seasonal influenza vaccination recruits few new T cells each time.

In germline, CDR1 is DFQATT, CDR2 SNEGSKA (reference sequence). The CDR3 runs to 14 residues. Deletions cut 7 bases from V and 0 bases from J, with 13 bases between. TCRdb analysed the RT-PCR reads with MiXCR anew, one entry per CDR3 protein. Here the sample spans 750,000 to 850,000 distinct CDR3 sequences, less than 20% being singletons. A word on this clonotype: Antigen specificity is unknown.

The specimen comprised PBMCs from blood, sampled more than 4 days after vaccination. This TCR was sampled from a man in his fifties or sixties who received an inactivated influenza vaccine. The chain joins TRBV20-1 to TRBJ2-1, with D possibly called TRBD1 or TRBD2 (5 bases each). DNA for the CDR3: TGCAGTGTTCCGGGACGGAGCTCCTACAATGAGCAGTTCTTC. It codes for CSVPGRSSYNEQFF.